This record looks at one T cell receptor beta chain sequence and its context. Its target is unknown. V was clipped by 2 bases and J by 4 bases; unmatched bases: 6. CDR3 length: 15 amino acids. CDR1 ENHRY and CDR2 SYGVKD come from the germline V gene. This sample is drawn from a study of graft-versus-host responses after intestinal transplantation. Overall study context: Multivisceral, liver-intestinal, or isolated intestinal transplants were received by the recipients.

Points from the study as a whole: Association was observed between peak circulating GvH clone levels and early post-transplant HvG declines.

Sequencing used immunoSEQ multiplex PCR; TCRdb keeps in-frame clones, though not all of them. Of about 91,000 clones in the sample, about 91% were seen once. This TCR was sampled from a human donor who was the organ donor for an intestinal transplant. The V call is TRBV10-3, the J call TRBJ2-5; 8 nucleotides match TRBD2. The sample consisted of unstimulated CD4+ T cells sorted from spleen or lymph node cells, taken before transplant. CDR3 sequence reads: CAISETGGFGETQYF. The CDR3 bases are TGTGCCATCAGTGAGACGGGAGGGTTTGGAGAGACCCAGTACTTC.